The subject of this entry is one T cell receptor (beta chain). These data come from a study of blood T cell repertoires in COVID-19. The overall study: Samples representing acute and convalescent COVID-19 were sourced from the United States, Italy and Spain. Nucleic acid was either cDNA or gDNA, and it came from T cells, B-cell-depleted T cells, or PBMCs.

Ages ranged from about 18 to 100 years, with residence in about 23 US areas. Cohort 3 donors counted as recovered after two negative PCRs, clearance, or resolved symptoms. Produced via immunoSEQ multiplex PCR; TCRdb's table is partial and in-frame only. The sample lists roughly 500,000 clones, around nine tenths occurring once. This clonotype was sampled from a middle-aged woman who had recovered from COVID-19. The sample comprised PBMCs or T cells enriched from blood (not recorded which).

The CDR3 bases are TGTGCCAGCAGTCAACGGAGGGTGGCGAACACTGAAGCTTTCTTT. Amino acid sequence: CASSQRRVANTEAFF. The J gene is TRBJ1-1, the V gene TRBV27; D not resolved. Looked up from germline, CDR1 is MNHEY and CDR2 is SMNVEV (reference sequence). V lost 5 bases and J 1 base, leaving 14 bases between the germline ends. CDR3 size: 15 residues.